This TCR beta chain was obtained from a study of regulatory T cells in long-lasting Graves disease. Study details: Persistent cases were those of Graves' disease that involved over 5 years of antithyroid drugs with positive TSH receptor antibodies.

Time point specified: persistent/refractory GD, antithyroid drugs over 5 years with positive TRAb. PBMC-derived RNA was used for the TCR library. In this cohort, patients came from an endocrinology department located in Xi'an, China. This CDR3 region has 20 residues. Trimming removed 5 bases from V and 3 bases from J; junction bases left unmatched: 21. The germline V gene encodes CDR1 MNHEY and CDR2 SVGEGT. Study-level points and caveats: TCR diversity in persistent Graves' patients was below that of newly diagnosed ones. Persistent patients had more shared public clonotypes (approximately 2,700) than new patients (about 870).

Arm-PCR with iRepertoire HTBI primers amplified the CDR3 regions for these TCR beta libraries. One entry per CDR3 protein results from TCRdb running MiXCR on the multiplex PCR reads. Among a few hundred thousand distinct CDR3 sequences, roughly 24% were seen once, and the ten largest hold about 27%. As regards this clonotype: Antigen specificity is unknown.

The sample in question was peripheral blood mononuclear cells (PBMCs), obtained when the disease was refractory, from a patient treated with antithyroid drugs. This clonotype was obtained from a woman aged 35 to 49 with Graves disease. This rearrangement joins TRBV6-2 or TRBV6-3 to TRBJ2-3; 9 nucleotides agree with TRBD2. CDR3 in DNA: TGTGCCAGCAGTGAAGCTCCCGTCACCGGGACTAGCCGGAGGACAGATACGCAGTATTTT. Its protein product is CASSEAPVTGTSRRTDTQYF.